Following are 26 T cell receptor beta chains from one sample sequenced in a study of control samples from healthy donors and cancer patients. Sequencing used immunoSEQ multiplex PCR; TCRdb keeps in-frame clones, though not all of them. The sample shows about 84,000 clones, 84% of them seen only once. The sample comprised PBMCs. The receptors derive from a man in his fifties or sixties with head and neck cancer.

The chain employs TRBV7-9 and TRBJ1-6; weak D call: TRBD1 (5 bases). CDR3 size: 15 residues. Per the germline V gene, CDR1 is SEHNR and CDR2 is FQNEAQ (reference sequence). V was pared by 5 bases and J by 9 bases, with 17 bases between. CDR3 sequence: CASSATGIGGSPLHF. The DNA for the CDR3 is TGTGCCAGCAGCGCTACCGGGATCGGGGGTTCACCCCTCCACTTT.

This clone has just a few counts. The chain couples TRBV28 to TRBJ1-5; D gene unclear. Germline CDR1 MDHEN, CDR2 SYDVKM. The length of the CDR3 is 11 residues. Trimming shortened V by 5 bases and J by 3 bases, and 2 bases separated the two germline ends. CDR3 sequence reads: CASSNNQPQHF. CDR3 sequence (DNA): TGTGCCAGCAGTAACAATCAGCCCCAGCATTTT.

V gene TRBV5-1 combines with J gene TRBJ2-1, with 11 bases identical to TRBD2. Losses at the gene ends were 3 bases for V and 4 bases for J; bases not matched to a gene: 3. This CDR3 has 15 residues. Per the germline V gene, CDR1 is SGHRS and CDR2 is YFSETQ. For the CDR3, the DNA is TGCGCCAGCAGCTCGGGACTAGCGGATTACAATGAGCAGTTCTTC. It translates to CASSSGLADYNEQFF.

This chain joins TRBV5-6 and TRBJ1-2; TRBD1 matches at 9 bases. CDR1 and CDR2 from the germline V gene are SGHDT and YYEEEE. The J segment lost 4 bases and the V segment lost 5 bases, leaving 6 bases of the junction unmatched. This CDR3 comprises 14 residues. CDR3 coding DNA: TGTGCCAGCAGTCGGGACAGGGAGTTCTATGGCTACACCTTC. This gives the protein CASSRDREFYGYTF.

The chain combines TRBV7-2 with TRBJ2-5; 11 bases line up with TRBD2. J lost 4 bases, V lost 2 bases, and 3 bases had no gene match. Germline V gene data show CDR1 as SGHTA and CDR2 as FQGNSA. CDR3 size: 15 residues. The CDR3 bases are TGTGCCAGCAGCTTACGGACTAGCGGGCGAGAGACCCAGTACTTC. Translated: CASSLRTSGRETQYF.

The V call is TRBV2, the J call TRBJ1-5, with a possible D match to TRBD1 (5 bases). The CDR3 has 18 amino acids. V lost 5 bases, J lost 1 base, and 21 bases lay in between. CDR1 is SNHLY and CDR2 is FYNNEI in the germline V gene. In DNA, the CDR3 is TGTGCCAGCAGTTTCCCCGGGGGGGTAGGATCGAGCAATCAGCCCCAGCATTTT. This translates into CASSFPGGVGSSNQPQHF.

This sequence joins TRBV7-2 and TRBJ1-2; 11 bases fit TRBD1. This CDR3 is 14 amino acids long. Looked up from germline, CDR1 is SGHTA and CDR2 is FQGNSA. V gave up 2 bases and J gave up 7 bases; unmatched junction bases: 3. In DNA form, the CDR3 reads TGTGCCAGCAGCTTATGGGACAGGGGGTCTGGCTACACCTTC. Encoded protein: CASSLWDRGSGYTF.

The gene calls are TRBV4-1 and TRBJ2-7; no firm D call. Germline-derived CDR1 and CDR2 are MGHRA and YSYEKL. The ends were cut back, 0 bases at V and 3 bases at J, with 15 bases in the middle. The CDR3 covers 16 residues. CDR3 amino acids: CASSQESEIHYYEQYF. The CDR3 bases are TGCGCCAGCAGCCAAGAGTCCGAGATACATTACTACGAGCAGTACTTC.

This sequence joins TRBV11-1 and TRBJ2-2; TRBD1 matches 8 bases. The germline V gene encodes CDR1 SGHAT and CDR2 FQDESV (reference sequence). There are 16 residues in the CDR3. The V and J ends lost 2 bases and 6 bases, in that order; junction bases with no gene match: 8. The CDR3 DNA follows: TGTGCCAGCAGCTTAACTTATGGACAGGGCCCCGGGGAGCTGTTTTTT. Translation gives CASSLTYGQGPGELFF.

The V call is TRBV28, the J call TRBJ1-1; D is undetermined. Germline CDR1 MDHEN, CDR2 SYDVKM. V lost 3 bases to trimming and J lost 4 bases, with 6 bases between them. This CDR3 has 12 amino acids. DNA of the CDR3: TGTGCCAGCAGTTTTTGGGCCACTGAAGCTTTCTTT. Protein product: CASSFWATEAFF. Full variable domain (rest looked up from reference TRBV28 and TRBJ1-1): DVKVTQSSRYLVKRTGEKVFLECVQDMDHENMFWYRQDPGLGLRLIYFSYDVKMKEKGDIPEGYSVSREKKERFSLILESASTNQTSMYLCASSFWATEAFFGQGTRLTVV.

This chain joins TRBV2 and TRBJ2-7; 10 nucleotides match TRBD1. Germline lookup yields CDR1 SNHLY and CDR2 FYNNEI. The CDR3 spans 13 residues. Losses at the gene ends were 9 bases for V and 6 bases for J; bases not matched to a gene: 8. The CDR3 loop is CARERDRGGEQYF. CDR3 nucleotides: TGTGCCAGGGAACGGGACAGGGGTGGCGAGCAGTACTTC.

The CDR3 loop is CASSRNYEQYF. DNA of the CDR3: TGTGCCAGCAGCCGGAACTACGAGCAGTACTTC. The V call is TRBV5-6, the J call TRBJ2-7, with D unclear. CDR3 length: 11 amino acids. CDR1 SGHDT and CDR2 YYEEEE come from the germline V gene. Trimming stripped 4 bases from V and 3 bases from J, with 5 bases between.

The genes are TRBV5-1 and TRBJ2-1; no firm D call. The germline V gene has CDR1 SGHRS and CDR2 YFSETQ. V lost 0 bases and J lost 12, with 13 bases in between. The CDR3 contains 13 residues. In DNA form, the CDR3 reads TGCGCCAGCAGCTTGGGTGTCCCTGTCTGGCAGTTCTTC. It translates to CASSLGVPVWQFF. The variable domain in full, completed from reference TRBV5-1 and TRBJ2-1, reads KAGVTQTPRYLIKTRGQQVTLSCSPISGHRSVSWYQQTPGQGLQFLFEYFSETQRNKGNFPGRFSGRQFSNSRSEMNVSTLELGDSALYLCASSLGVPVWQFFGPGTRLTVL.

The chain employs TRBV9 and TRBJ2-5; the D call may be TRBD1 or TRBD2 (7 bases each). Germline lookup yields CDR1 SGDLS and CDR2 YYNGEE. V lost 0 bases and J lost 5, with 14 bases in between. This CDR3 is 15 amino acids long. CDR3 DNA sequence: TGTGCCAGCAGCGTAGAGACAGGGAGGGCGGAGACCCAGTACTTC. As protein: CASSVETGRAETQYF.

The chain recombines TRBV7-9 with TRBJ2-4; D not certain. The CDR3 has 13 residues. Germline V gene data show CDR1 as SEHNR and CDR2 as FQNEAQ (reference sequence). V shed 5 bases and J shed 3 bases, with 8 bases lying between them. The CDR3 here is CASSPRGKNIQYF. The CDR3 DNA reads as TGTGCCAGCAGCCCCCGAGGCAAAAACATTCAGTACTTC.

This chain uses TRBV5-4 with TRBJ2-3; 12 bases line up with TRBD2. This CDR3 is 16 amino acids long. Unmatched junction bases numbered 7, after V lost 3 bases and J lost 5 bases. Germline assignment: CDR1 SGHNT and CDR2 YYREEE (reference sequence). CDR3 DNA: TGTGCCAGCAGCTCGGCTAGCGGGAGGGCCAGAGATACGCAGTATTTT. Translation gives CASSSASGRARDTQYF.

With respect to this clone: At one boundary the junction diverges from the germline segment, which might be a read error. V is TRBV29-1 and J is TRBJ2-5, with a possible D match to TRBD2 (6 bases). This CDR3 has 13 amino acids. From germline, CDR1 is SQVTM and CDR2 ANQGSEA. This CDR3 reads CGYSGGVQETQYF. The CDR3 DNA sequence: TGTGGCTATAGCGGCGGGGTCCAAGAGACCCAGTACTTC.

The V gene is TRBV27, the J gene TRBJ2-7, with 9 nucleotides matching TRBD1. Per the germline V gene, CDR1 is MNHEY and CDR2 is SMNVEV (reference sequence). The CDR3 is made up of 15 amino acids. The V and J ends lost 4 bases and 4 bases, in that order; junction bases with no gene match: 8. The CDR3 DNA reads TGTGCCAGCAGTTATGCCAGGACAGGGGATTACGAGCAGTACTTC. It codes for CASSYARTGDYEQYF.

The J gene is TRBJ2-3, the V gene TRBV5-4; D may be TRBD1 or TRBD2 (6 bases each). The V gene lost 2 bases and the J gene lost 5 bases, with 18 bases spanning the gap. CDR3 length: 16 amino acids. Germline V lookup: CDR1 SGHNT, CDR2 YYREEE (reference sequence). In DNA, the CDR3 is TGTGCCAGCAGCTTTAAGGGCTCCGGGGGCCAAGATACGCAGTATTTT. This encodes CASSFKGSGGQDTQYF. Based on the CDR3 plus reference TRBV5-4 and TRBJ2-3, the full variable domain is ETGVTQSPTHLIKTRGQQVTLRCSSQSGHNTVSWYQQALGQGPQFIFQYYREEENGRGNFPPRFSGLQFPNYSSELNVNALELDDSALYLCASSFKGSGGQDTQYFGPGTRLTVL.

The chain couples TRBV7-9 to TRBJ2-1; D is perhaps TRBD1 (6 bases). The CDR3 spans 17 residues. Germline V gene lookup returns CDR1 SEHNR and CDR2 FQNEAQ (reference sequence). Trimming removed 0 bases at V and 3 bases at J, with 15 bases between. The CDR3 reads CASSLAGPRGGYNEQFF. The CDR3 DNA is TGTGCCAGCAGCTTAGCGGGACCCAGGGGTGGCTACAATGAGCAGTTCTTC.

This rearrangement joins TRBV6-1 to TRBJ2-5; a possible D gene is TRBD1 (6 bases). Germline V lookup: CDR1 MNHNS, CDR2 SASEGT. The CDR3 length is 16 residues. V lost 2 bases and J lost 7, with 20 bases in between. The CDR3 sequence: CASSEQLARGRGTQYF. The CDR3 nucleotides read TGTGCCAGCAGTGAACAGCTCGCCAGGGGCAGGGGGACCCAGTACTTC.

The genes are TRBV19 and TRBJ2-3; TRBD2 aligns across 10 bases. This CDR3 contains 17 residues. Unmatched junction bases numbered 12, after V lost 4 bases and J lost 5 bases. Germline CDR1 LNHDA, CDR2 SQIVND (reference sequence). The CDR3 DNA follows: TGTGCCAGTAGTAGTGGACTAGCGGCTTCGTGGGGAGATACGCAGTATTTT. Its translation: CASSSGLAASWGDTQYF.

V and J are TRBV19 and TRBJ2-2, with D perhaps TRBD2 (5 bases). Between the trimmed V and J ends, which lost 7 bases and 3 bases, there was a span of 18 bases. Germline CDR1 is LNHDA and CDR2 is SQIVND (reference sequence). This CDR3 spans 16 amino acids. CDR3 nucleotides: TGTGCCAGTACAAGGAGTTTCGGGATAGACACCGGGGAGCTGTTTTTT. It is translated as CASTRSFGIDTGELFF.

Here the CDR3 DNA reads TGTGCCAGCAGGGGACTAGCGGGAGGCCTTAATGAGCAGTTCTTC. This codes for CASRGLAGGLNEQFF. The chain combines TRBV6-5 with TRBJ2-1, with 15 bases matching TRBD2. The CDR3 runs to 15 residues. CDR1 MNHEY and CDR2 SVGAGI come from the germline V gene. After removal of 6 bases from V and 7 bases from J, the junction contained 4 bases not matched to a gene.

For the CDR3, the DNA is TGTGCCAGCAGCCAAAGATTCATTGAAACCGGGGAGCTGTTTTTT. Protein sequence: CASSQRFIETGELFF. This rearrangement joins TRBV7-8 to TRBJ2-2; D is ambiguous. Germline V gives CDR1 SGHVS, CDR2 FQNEAQ. The length of the CDR3 is 15 residues. Trimming cost V 5 bases and J 5 bases, with 15 bases left between them.

The V call is TRBV5-1, the J call TRBJ2-4; no reliable D call. Germline lookup yields CDR1 SGHRS and CDR2 YFSETQ. This CDR3 is 17 amino acids long. The V end was cut by 3 bases, the J end by 0 bases, with 16 bases between. The CDR3 loop reads CASSSAYRNRAKNIQYF. Written as DNA, the CDR3 is TGCGCCAGCAGCTCAGCTTATCGCAACCGAGCCAAAAACATTCAGTACTTC.